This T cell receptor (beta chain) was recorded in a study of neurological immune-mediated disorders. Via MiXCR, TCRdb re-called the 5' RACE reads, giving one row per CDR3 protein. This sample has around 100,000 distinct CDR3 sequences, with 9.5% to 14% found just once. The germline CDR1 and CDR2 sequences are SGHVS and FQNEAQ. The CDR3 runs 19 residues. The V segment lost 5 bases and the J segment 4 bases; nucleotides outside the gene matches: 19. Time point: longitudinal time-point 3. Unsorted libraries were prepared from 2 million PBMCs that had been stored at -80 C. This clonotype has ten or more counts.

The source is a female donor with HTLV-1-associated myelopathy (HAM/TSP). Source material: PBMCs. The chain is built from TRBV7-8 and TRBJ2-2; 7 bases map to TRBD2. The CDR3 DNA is TGTGCCAGCAGCCTTATAATCAATACGGGGGGTGAAGGCACCGGGGAGCTGTTTTTT. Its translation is CASSLIINTGGEGTGELFF.